This T cell receptor beta chain was documented in a study of blood T cell repertoires in COVID-19. Study as a whole: T cells, B-cell-depleted T cells, or PBMCs supplied cDNA or gDNA.

The V and J ends lost 5 bases and 7 bases respectively, with 11 bases between them. The CDR3 consists of 12 residues. Germline V CDR1 and CDR2: SGHVS, FQNEAQ. Here immunoSEQ multiplex PCR was the method, and the copy in TCRdb shows in-frame clones only, minus some. The sample has fewer than 80,000 clones; around 90% are singletons. This rearrangement joins TRBV7-8 to TRBJ1-1; D might be TRBD1 (6 bases). Sequenced sample: peripheral blood. This clonotype was sampled from a man in his fifties with acute or convalescent COVID-19. CDR3 loop: CASSLKQGEAFF. Written as DNA, the CDR3 is TGTGCCAGCAGCCTAAAACAGGGTGAAGCTTTCTTT.